This T cell receptor beta chain was obtained from a study of early T cells in non-severe SARS-CoV-2 infection. The CDR3 loop spans 15 amino acids. Germline CDR1 KGHSH, CDR2 LQKENI. With 3 bases clipped from V and 4 bases from J, the junction kept 4 bases outside the gene matches. Study-wide findings and caveats: Matches to VDJdb favored anti-spike CD8 responses and missed private and CD4 specificities.

Unique molecular identifiers were attached to individual cDNA molecules. One entry per CDR3 protein results from TCRdb running MiXCR on the 5' RACE reads. The data hold 65,000 to 90,000 distinct CDR3 sequences, with 9% to 15% observed a single time. On this clonotype itself: Antigen unknown.

Material: whole blood. The TCR was taken from an adult who was a healthcare worker with PCR-confirmed SARS-CoV-2 infection or an uninfected control (not recorded which). This chain uses TRBV18 with TRBJ1-5; TRBD1 aligns across 9 bases. CDR3 sequence (DNA): TGTGCCAGCTCACCCCGCGGACAGGGGAATCAGCCCCAGCATTTT. This gives the protein CASSPRGQGNQPQHF.